This TCR beta chain came from a study of shared clonotypes between healthy human individuals. Using 200 ng DNA, 30,000 or so T cell genomes, the sorted-subset replicate PCRs were run. Profiling relied on immunoSEQ multiplex PCR, and the TCRdb table lists in-frame clones only, not all of them. The sample has hundreds of thousands of clones, roughly 96% seen once; the top ten hold around 0.29%. The CDR3 length is 15 residues. V shed 1 base and J 10 bases; nucleotides not matched to a gene: 5. Germline V gives CDR1 MGHDK, CDR2 SYGVNS. The chain employs TRBV25-1 and TRBJ2-1; TRBD2 matches at 12 bases. The receptor's source is a man in his thirties or forties in good health. Sequenced material: memory CD8+ T cells sorted from blood. Subset specified: CD45RO+ cells pooled with CCR7-negative TemRA cells. CDR3 residues: CASSELYLAGGEQFF. The CDR3 region has the DNA TGTGCCAGCAGTGAATTATACCTAGCGGGAGGGGAGCAGTTCTTC.